A selection of T cell receptor beta chains follows, all from one sample in a study of blood T cell repertoires in COVID-19. Assay: immunoSEQ multiplex PCR; the TCRdb copy retains only in-frame clones and omits some. The data contain over 120,000 clones, nearly 80% of them singletons. Sequences were obtained from PBMCs or T cells enriched from blood (not recorded which). The receptor set was obtained from a woman aged 45-60 years who had recovered from COVID-19. The CDR3 runs from the conserved cysteine through the conserved F or W. Each record gives: D gene, J gene, clone size, V gene, CDR3 DNA, CDR3 protein. The D gene is left open where the match is weak. Some rows have no size entry. The others give once, few or many, or a class for an expanded clone.

d_gene: -
j_gene: TRBJ1-5
abundance: few
v_gene: TRBV28
CDR3nt: TGTGCCAGCAGCCTCCCCAATCAGCCCCAGCATTTT
CDR3aa: CASSLPNQPQHF

d_gene: TRBD1
j_gene: TRBJ1-4
abundance: few
v_gene: TRBV3-1/TRBV3-2
CDR3nt: TGTGCCAGCAGGCTGGGACAGGGGGCGCGGGGTGAAAAACTGTTTTTT
CDR3aa: CASRLGQGARGEKLFF

d_gene: -
j_gene: TRBJ2-3
abundance: once
v_gene: TRBV5-1
CDR3nt: TGCGCCAGCAGCTTGGACAGAACAGATACGCAGTATTTT
CDR3aa: CASSLDRTDTQYF

d_gene: -
j_gene: TRBJ1-5
abundance: -
v_gene: TRBV28
CDR3nt: TGTGCCAGCAGGGGAAGGGGCACGGGCAATCAGCCCCAGCATTTT
CDR3aa: CASRGRGTGNQPQHF

d_gene: TRBD1
j_gene: TRBJ1-4
abundance: -
v_gene: TRBV5-1
CDR3nt: TGCGCCAGCAGCTTGACAGGGGTTGAGAGTGAAAAACTGTTTTTT
CDR3aa: CASSLTGVESEKLFF

d_gene: -
j_gene: TRBJ1-1
abundance: -
v_gene: TRBV12-2
CDR3nt: TGTGCAAGTCGCTTAGCGCGAGGGAAAAACACTGAAGCTTTCTTT
CDR3aa: CASRLARGKNTEAFF

d_gene: -
j_gene: TRBJ1-1
abundance: once
v_gene: TRBV6-4
CDR3nt: TGTGCCAGCAGTGATGGGGGGTCAAACACTGAAGCTTTCTTT
CDR3aa: CASSDGGSNTEAFF

d_gene: -
j_gene: TRBJ2-3
abundance: few
v_gene: TRBV7-9
CDR3nt: TGTGCCAGCAGCTCCAGGTTAGATACGCAGTATTTT
CDR3aa: CASSSRLDTQYF

d_gene: -
j_gene: TRBJ2-1
abundance: -
v_gene: TRBV27
CDR3nt: TGTGCCAGCGCCGACCGGCGGAGCTCCTACAATGAGCAGTTCTTC
CDR3aa: CASADRRSSYNEQFF

d_gene: -
j_gene: TRBJ1-1
abundance: -
v_gene: TRBV7-6
CDR3nt: TGTGCCAGCAGCTTAGCTTTGGGGGGTACTGAAGCTTTCTTT
CDR3aa: CASSLALGGTEAFF

d_gene: -
j_gene: TRBJ1-6
abundance: -
v_gene: TRBV5-1
CDR3nt: TGCGCCAGCAGCTTGGATGGAGGTTCACCCCTCCACTTT
CDR3aa: CASSLDGGSPLHF

d_gene: -
j_gene: TRBJ1-1
abundance: -
v_gene: TRBV6-5
CDR3nt: TGTGCCAGCAGTCAACAGGTTAAAGCTTTCTTT
CDR3aa: CASSQQVKAFF

d_gene: TRBD2
j_gene: TRBJ2-3
abundance: -
v_gene: TRBV28
CDR3nt: TGTGCCAGCAGTATGACTAGCGGGCCACGCACAGATACGCAGTATTTT
CDR3aa: CASSMTSGPRTDTQYF

d_gene: TRBD1
j_gene: TRBJ1-3
abundance: -
v_gene: TRBV7-2
CDR3nt: TGTGCCAGCAGCTGGACAGGGAACTACGGAAACACCATATATTTT
CDR3aa: CASSWTGNYGNTIYF

d_gene: -
j_gene: TRBJ2-6
abundance: -
v_gene: TRBV4-1
CDR3nt: TGCGCCAGCAGCCAAAGCGGGTCTAGGGCGGTAGCTGGGGCCAACGTCCTGACTTTC
CDR3aa: CASSQSGSRAVAGANVLTF

d_gene: -
j_gene: TRBJ2-3
abundance: -
v_gene: TRBV7-9
CDR3nt: TGTGCCAGCAGCTTAGGAACGGTGGATACGCAGTATTTT
CDR3aa: CASSLGTVDTQYF

d_gene: -
j_gene: TRBJ2-7
abundance: -
v_gene: TRBV13
CDR3nt: TGTGCCAGCCGAGCTCCCGGGTTCTACGAGCAGTACTTC
CDR3aa: CASRAPGFYEQYF

d_gene: -
j_gene: TRBJ2-5
abundance: -
v_gene: TRBV5-1
CDR3nt: TGCGCCAGCAGCTTGACGGGGAAAGAGACCCAGTACTTC
CDR3aa: CASSLTGKETQYF

d_gene: -
j_gene: TRBJ1-3
abundance: -
v_gene: TRBV7-2
CDR3nt: TGTGCCAGCAGCTTAGCGCTCAGGGCTGGAAACACCATATATTTT
CDR3aa: CASSLALRAGNTIYF

d_gene: TRBD1
j_gene: TRBJ2-3
abundance: -
v_gene: TRBV2
CDR3nt: TGTGCCAGCAAACCGGGACAGACCAGCACAGATACGCAGTATTTT
CDR3aa: CASKPGQTSTDTQYF

d_gene: -
j_gene: TRBJ2-7
abundance: few
v_gene: TRBV20-1
CDR3nt: TGCAGTGCAGAAGGACTCGCCGAGCAGTACTTC
CDR3aa: CSAEGLAEQYF

d_gene: -
j_gene: TRBJ1-5
abundance: -
v_gene: TRBV5-1
CDR3nt: TGCGCCAGCAGCTTGGTAGTCTCGGGACTCGGGAATCAGCCCCAGCATTTT
CDR3aa: CASSLVVSGLGNQPQHF

d_gene: -
j_gene: TRBJ2-2
abundance: -
v_gene: TRBV11-3
CDR3nt: TGTGCCAGCAGCCCCGAGGCAATCGGGGAGCTGTTTTTT
CDR3aa: CASSPEAIGELFF

d_gene: TRBD1
j_gene: TRBJ2-7
abundance: -
v_gene: TRBV5-4
CDR3nt: TGTGCCAGCAGCGCCAGGCAGGGGGCCTACGAGCAGTACTTC
CDR3aa: CASSARQGAYEQYF

d_gene: TRBD1
j_gene: TRBJ1-4
abundance: -
v_gene: TRBV5-6
CDR3nt: TGTGCCAGCAGATCGGACAGGCGTGAAAAACTGTTTTTT
CDR3aa: CASRSDRREKLFF

d_gene: -
j_gene: TRBJ2-5
abundance: -
v_gene: TRBV29-1
CDR3nt: TGCAGCGTTGACGTCGGGGGGCGAGAGACCCAGTACTTC
CDR3aa: CSVDVGGRETQYF

d_gene: -
j_gene: TRBJ2-3
abundance: -
v_gene: TRBV5-6
CDR3nt: TGTGCCAGCAGCGGGGAGTACGGTTCCTCCACTGGGACGCAGTATTTT
CDR3aa: CASSGEYGSSTGTQYF

d_gene: TRBD1
j_gene: TRBJ1-6
abundance: -
v_gene: TRBV30
CDR3nt: TGTGCCTGGAGTGCAGGACAGGGGGGATCACCCCTCCACTTT
CDR3aa: CAWSAGQGGSPLHF

d_gene: TRBD2
j_gene: TRBJ2-4
abundance: -
v_gene: TRBV4-1
CDR3nt: TGCGCCAGCAGCCAACCTAGCGGGAGACTCGCCAAAAACATTCAGTACTTC
CDR3aa: CASSQPSGRLAKNIQYF

d_gene: -
j_gene: TRBJ1-5
abundance: -
v_gene: TRBV2
CDR3nt: TGTGCCAGCAGTGAAGCGGGAGACAGGAGCAATCAGCCCCAGCATTTT
CDR3aa: CASSEAGDRSNQPQHF

d_gene: -
j_gene: TRBJ1-5
abundance: few
v_gene: TRBV11-2
CDR3nt: TGTGCCAGCAGTTCAAACAGGGCAGCCGGTTCCCAGCATTTT
CDR3aa: CASSSNRAAGSQHF

d_gene: -
j_gene: TRBJ1-4
abundance: -
v_gene: TRBV28
CDR3nt: TGTGCCAGCATCTTGGGGGGGGGCGATGAAAAACTGTTTTTT
CDR3aa: CASILGGGDEKLFF

d_gene: -
j_gene: TRBJ1-1
abundance: -
v_gene: TRBV7-3
CDR3nt: TGTGCCAGCAGCTTAAGTGGACCCCCCGGCGTGGGAGGCACCACTGAAGCTTTCTTT
CDR3aa: CASSLSGPPGVGGTTEAFF

d_gene: TRBD2
j_gene: TRBJ2-7
abundance: -
v_gene: TRBV29-1
CDR3nt: TGCAGCGTTATCGGGCCGGGACTAGCGTCCTACGAGCAGTACTTC
CDR3aa: CSVIGPGLASYEQYF

d_gene: -
j_gene: TRBJ1-1
abundance: -
v_gene: TRBV2
CDR3nt: TGTGCCAGCAGTATCGGGGGGATTGACACTGAAGCTTTCTTT
CDR3aa: CASSIGGIDTEAFF

d_gene: -
j_gene: TRBJ1-3
abundance: -
v_gene: TRBV6-5
CDR3nt: TGTGCCAGCAGTTACGGACTGAGCTCTGGAAACACCATATATTTT
CDR3aa: CASSYGLSSGNTIYF

d_gene: TRBD1
j_gene: TRBJ1-5
abundance: -
v_gene: TRBV3-1/TRBV3-2
CDR3nt: TGTGCCAGCAGCCGATCGACAGGGGGCAACAATCAGCCCCAGCATTTT
CDR3aa: CASSRSTGGNNQPQHF

d_gene: TRBD1
j_gene: TRBJ2-5
abundance: -
v_gene: TRBV5-4
CDR3nt: TGTGCCAGCAGCCTTCGGACAGGGGCCGAGACCCAGTACTTC
CDR3aa: CASSLRTGAETQYF

d_gene: -
j_gene: TRBJ1-1
abundance: -
v_gene: TRBV19
CDR3nt: TGTGCCAGTATCCCCCGTGCCCTAGTATACTTCCCGAACACTGAAGCTTTCTTT
CDR3aa: CASIPRALVYFPNTEAFF

d_gene: -
j_gene: TRBJ1-6
abundance: -
v_gene: TRBV11-2
CDR3nt: TGTGCCAGCAGCCCCCAGGGACACCATAATTCACCCCTCCACTTT
CDR3aa: CASSPQGHHNSPLHF

d_gene: -
j_gene: TRBJ1-2
abundance: -
v_gene: TRBV27
CDR3nt: TGTGCCAGCAGCTTAAACCCTCTAAACGTTTACGGCTACACCTTC
CDR3aa: CASSLNPLNVYGYTF

d_gene: -
j_gene: TRBJ1-5
abundance: -
v_gene: TRBV6-5
CDR3nt: TGTGCCAGCAGCCGAGCGGATAGCAATCAGCCCCAGCATTTT
CDR3aa: CASSRADSNQPQHF

d_gene: -
j_gene: TRBJ1-6
abundance: -
v_gene: TRBV30
CDR3nt: TGTGCCTGGAGTGTACGTTGGCAGCCCCTCCACTTT
CDR3aa: CAWSVRWQPLHF

d_gene: -
j_gene: TRBJ2-1
abundance: -
v_gene: TRBV7-9
CDR3nt: TGTGCCAGCAGCTTAGGGCCTCTACGCGGTCGGACATCTACCTCCCAGCAGTTCTTC
CDR3aa: CASSLGPLRGRTSTSQQFF

d_gene: TRBD2
j_gene: TRBJ2-7
abundance: -
v_gene: TRBV2
CDR3nt: TGTGCCAGCAAACGGCTAGCGGGCTACGAGCAGTACTTC
CDR3aa: CASKRLAGYEQYF

d_gene: -
j_gene: TRBJ2-7
abundance: -
v_gene: TRBV6-5
CDR3nt: TGTGCCAGTTCAAAGGACAGATTTTACGAGCAGTACTTC
CDR3aa: CASSKDRFYEQYF

d_gene: -
j_gene: TRBJ1-2
abundance: -
v_gene: TRBV30
CDR3nt: TGTGCCTTCCCGGACACCTCTAACTATGGCTACACCTTC
CDR3aa: CAFPDTSNYGYTF

d_gene: -
j_gene: TRBJ2-5
abundance: -
v_gene: TRBV14
CDR3nt: TGTGCCAGCAGCCAAGACCTGACACAAGAGACCCAGTACTTC
CDR3aa: CASSQDLTQETQYF

d_gene: TRBD2
j_gene: TRBJ2-2
abundance: -
v_gene: TRBV19
CDR3nt: TGTGCCAGTAGTATAGCGGGGGGAGGGAGATTCACCGGGGAGCTGTTTTTT
CDR3aa: CASSIAGGGRFTGELFF

d_gene: TRBD1
j_gene: TRBJ2-7
abundance: -
v_gene: TRBV6-5
CDR3nt: TGTGCCAGCAGATACCGAGGGGGCAGCTCCTACGAGCAGTACTTC
CDR3aa: CASRYRGGSSYEQYF

d_gene: TRBD1
j_gene: TRBJ2-5
abundance: -
v_gene: TRBV7-2
CDR3nt: TGTGCCAGCAGCCGGGACAGGGGGCGAAATGGAGAGACCCAGTACTTC
CDR3aa: CASSRDRGRNGETQYF

d_gene: TRBD2
j_gene: TRBJ2-7
abundance: -
v_gene: TRBV30
CDR3nt: TGTGCCTGGAAACCGGGACTAGCGGGGGCAACCTACGAGCAGTACTTC
CDR3aa: CAWKPGLAGATYEQYF

d_gene: -
j_gene: TRBJ2-7
abundance: -
v_gene: TRBV5-1
CDR3nt: TGCGCCAGCAGCTTGAACCCAGTCTACGAGCAGTACTTC
CDR3aa: CASSLNPVYEQYF

d_gene: -
j_gene: TRBJ1-5
abundance: -
v_gene: TRBV4-1
CDR3nt: TGCGCCAGCAGCCAAGAAGTTGCGCGAAGCCAGCATTTT
CDR3aa: CASSQEVARSQHF